Listed below are T cell receptor beta chains from one sample, sequenced in a study of shared clonotypes between healthy human individuals. Some clones are missing from TCRdb's copy, which holds only in-frame ones; the method was immunoSEQ multiplex PCR. The sample contains some 2.4 million clones, 93% of which appear only once. Sequencing was done on a sample of naive CD4+ T cells from PBMCs. The receptors shown here come from a man aged 18 to 30 in good health. Some clones in this sample may be carry-over from other donors' samples. The CDR3 runs from the conserved cysteine through the conserved F or W. D genes are given only for firm matches. The size of a clone is reported for some rows only, either as once, few or many, or as a class for expanded clones.

J gene	V gene	clone size	D gene	CDR3 DNA	CDR3 protein
TRBJ2-5	TRBV7-3	-	TRBD2	TGTGCCAGCAGCCAAATAGCGGGACCCCAAGAGACCCAGTACTTC	CASSQIAGPQETQYF
TRBJ1-3	TRBV28	-	TRBD1	TGTGCCAGCATGATAGGGGGCTATGGAAACACCATATATTTT	CASMIGGYGNTIYF
TRBJ1-4	TRBV19	-	-	TGTGCCAGTAGGTTAAGGGGGGGCGCAACTAATGAAAAACTGTTTTTT	CASRLRGGATNEKLFF
TRBJ2-7	TRBV6-6	-	-	TGTGCCAGCAGTTACGCGGACAACTACGAGCAGTACTTC	CASSYADNYEQYF
TRBJ2-7	TRBV27	-	TRBD1	TGTGCCAGCAGTCCCCGGGACAGGGGGCATCAGGAGCAGTACTTC	CASSPRDRGHQEQYF
TRBJ2-2	TRBV7-3	-	-	TGTGCCAGCAGCACGGACAGAAACACCGGGGAGCTGTTTTTT	CASSTDRNTGELFF
TRBJ1-1	TRBV10-3	once	-	TGTGCCATCAGTGAGTCAAGCACTGAAGCTTTCTTT	CAISESSTEAFF
TRBJ2-7	TRBV6-6	-	-	TGTGCCAGCAGTTACCCTTCCGTCAGGGTTTACGAGCAGTACTTC	CASSYPSVRVYEQYF
TRBJ2-3	TRBV7-8	-	TRBD2	TGTGCCAGCAGCTTTAGGACTAGCGGGAGACCCCCAGATACGCAGTATTTT	CASSFRTSGRPPDTQYF
TRBJ1-1	TRBV7-9	few	-	TGTGCCAGCAGCTTAGCGCTTGGCCGACTGAACACTGAAGCTTTCTTT	CASSLALGRLNTEAFF
TRBJ2-3	TRBV7-3	-	-	TGTGCCAGCAGCCCGTTCGACGCAGATACGCAGTATTTT	CASSPFDADTQYF
TRBJ1-4	TRBV9	-	TRBD1	TGTGCCAGCAGCGCAGACCCCGGGACAGAGGCCGATGAAAAACTGTTTTTT	CASSADPGTEADEKLFF
TRBJ1-1	TRBV5-1	-	-	TGCGCCAGCAGCTTGGAGGTAGCTTCAGGGAACACTGAAGCTTTCTTT	CASSLEVASGNTEAFF
TRBJ2-7	TRBV5-1	-	-	TGCGCCAGCAGGACGTCAGGGGCCATCGAGCAGTACTTC	CASRTSGAIEQYF
TRBJ1-5	TRBV28	-	TRBD1	TGTGCCAGCAGTTTTGGAGGGGGCGGATCGTGGCAGCCCCAGCATTTT	CASSFGGGGSWQPQHF
TRBJ1-5	TRBV6-1	-	-	TGTGCCAGCAGTGATCAGCCGAATCAGCCCCAGCATTTT	CASSDQPNQPQHF
TRBJ2-5	TRBV5-5	once	-	TGTGCCAGCAGCCTGAGGACAGTCCAAGAGACCCAGTACTTC	CASSLRTVQETQYF
TRBJ2-7	TRBV27	-	-	TGTGCCAGCAGTAGGTTGTTGGGGACACAGGATTACGAGCAGTACTTC	CASSRLLGTQDYEQYF
TRBJ2-3	TRBV18	-	TRBD2	TGTGCCAGCTCACCAATGCGGGAGGGCCAAGATACGCAGTATTTT	CASSPMREGQDTQYF
TRBJ1-3	TRBV5-6	-	-	TGTGCCAGCAGCTCGATCCGCTCTGGAAACACCATATATTTT	CASSSIRSGNTIYF
TRBJ1-2	TRBV18	-	TRBD1	TGTGCCAGCTCACCACCGGACAGGGGCAACTATGGCTACACCTTC	CASSPPDRGNYGYTF
TRBJ2-2	TRBV5-4	-	-	TGTGCCAGCAGGTGGGCGGGAAACACCGGGGAGCTGTTTTTT	CASRWAGNTGELFF
TRBJ2-1	TRBV10-3	-	TRBD2	TGTGCCATCAGTTCGCTAGCGGGAGGGATTTACAATGAGCAGTTCTTC	CAISSLAGGIYNEQFF
TRBJ2-5	TRBV7-9	-	TRBD2	TGTGCCAGCAGCTCGAAGTTCGAGATGAGCGGGAGGGGAGAGACCCAGTACTTC	CASSSKFEMSGRGETQYF
TRBJ2-4	TRBV30	once	-	TGTGCCTGGATTGCCAAAAACATTCAGTACTTC	CAWIAKNIQYF
TRBJ2-7	TRBV6-5	-	TRBD1	TGTGCCAGCAGCAATCGGGGACAGGGATACGAGCAGTACTTC	CASSNRGQGYEQYF
TRBJ2-1	TRBV12-5	-	TRBD2	TGTGCTAGTGGTTTGGTACTCGGGGGGGCTGTCAATGAGCAGTTCTTC	CASGLVLGGAVNEQFF